This T cell receptor (beta chain) was identified during a study of tumor-infiltrating lymphocytes in primary liver carcinoma. Whole-study context: The five patients, who were men and women, ranged in age from 30 to 69 years. These were node-negative, non-metastatic T1-T3 tumors of roughly 4 to 11 cm. Points from the study as a whole: Tumor region pairs outstripped tumor-adjacent and tumor-blood pairs in overlap. Tumors had a significantly higher top-250-clone fraction than blood (p = 0.039).

Unsorted whole blood supplied the RNA, and germline DNA was extracted too. Germline CDR1 and CDR2: MNHEY and SVGEGT. The CDR3 loop spans 14 amino acids. V was cut by 7 bases and J by 1 base, with 14 bases left in between. Reverse transcription of about 500 ng total RNA with a constant-region primer produced TCR beta cDNA. A slightly modified ARM-PCR protocol with three nested multiplex PCR rounds produced these TCR beta libraries. Rounds one and two of PCR, each of around 9 cycles, were primed with TRBV1-TRBV30 forward primers and a C-beta reverse primer. TCRdb redid the calling of the multiplex PCR reads with MiXCR, one entry per CDR3 protein. Here the sample spans 310,000 or so distinct CDR3 sequences, roughly 61% being singletons. Concerning this clonotype: As yet, its antigen is unknown.

The sample was peripheral blood. The TCR originated in a man aged 35-49 years with primary liver carcinoma and hepatitis B virus infection. The chain combines TRBV6-2 or TRBV6-3 with TRBJ2-7, with D perhaps matching TRBD1 (6 bases). CDR3: CASNRTGQSYEQYF. In DNA, the CDR3 is TGTGCCAGCAATCGTACCGGACAGTCCTACGAGCAGTACTTC.